One and the same sample provided the 30 T cell receptor beta chains below, sequenced in a study of CD8+CD57+ T cells in acquired aplastic anemia. Genomic DNA constituted the template upon which TCR beta VDJ and CDR3 profiling was performed. Via MiXCR, TCRdb re-called the reads, giving one row per CDR3 protein. Here the sample spans 190,000 or so distinct CDR3 sequences, approximately 60% being singletons. Sequences were obtained from sorted CD4+, CD8+, or CD8+CD57+ T cells (not recorded which) from PBMCs. These receptors were taken from a human donor in good health.

The rearrangement uses TRBV7-2 and TRBJ2-7, with a weak D call TRBD1 (6 bases). V lost 1 base and J lost 3, with 13 bases in between. Germline values: CDR1 SGHTA, CDR2 FQGNSA. CDR3 size: 15 residues. The chain's CDR3 is CASSLEPGHLYEQYF. The CDR3 DNA is TGTGCCAGCAGCTTAGAGCCGGGACACCTCTACGAGCAGTACTTC.

The chain employs TRBV19 and TRBJ2-7; tentative D call: TRBD1 (5 bases). Germline loops: CDR1 LNHDA, CDR2 SQIVND (reference sequence). CDR3 size: 14 residues. Trimming took 4 bases from V and 2 from J, leaving 12 bases between them. The CDR3 nucleotides read TGTGCCAGTAGTAGTTCTCAGGGTGCCTACGAGCAGTACTTC. Protein sequence: CASSSSQGAYEQYF.

This clonotype has ten or more counts. The chain combines TRBV12-5 with TRBJ1-4; 9 bases fit TRBD1. Germline V CDR1 and CDR2: LGHNT, FRNRAP. The CDR3 is 17 residues long. V gave up 2 bases and J gave up 0 bases; unmatched junction bases: 4. The CDR3, as DNA: TGTGCTAGTGGTTTGCAACAGGGGGCCTCAACTAATGAAAAACTGTTTTTT. This codes for CASGLQQGASTNEKLFF.

This chain connects TRBV9 to TRBJ2-7; a weak D match, TRBD2 (5 bases). The CDR3 is 14 amino acids. Germline-derived CDR1 and CDR2 are SGDLS and YYNGEE. Trimming took off 4 bases at V and 6 bases at J, with 17 bases between the two ends. CDR3 DNA sequence: TGTGCCAGCAGCCCCCTTTTAAGCGGCACCGAGCAGTACTTC. The encoded protein is CASSPLLSGTEQYF. The whole variable domain, remainder taken from reference TRBV9 and TRBJ2-7, is DSGVTQTPKHLITATGQRVTLRCSPRSGDLSVYWYQQSLDQGLQFLIQYYNGEERAKGNILERFSAQQFPDLHSELNLSSLELGDSALYFCASSPLLSGTEQYFGPGTRLTVT.

This clonotype was picked up a small number of times. This chain connects TRBV7-3 to TRBJ2-1, with 13 bases identical to TRBD2. V lost 6 bases to trimming and J lost 4 bases; unmatched junction nucleotides: 0. The length of the CDR3 is 14 residues. Germline assignment: CDR1 SGHTA and CDR2 FQGTGA. The CDR3 region is CASRTSGGYNEQFF. The CDR3, as DNA: TGTGCCAGCAGGACTAGCGGGGGGTACAATGAGCAGTTCTTC.

The chain joins TRBV7-3 to TRBJ2-7, with 11 positions matching TRBD1. Looked up from germline, CDR1 is SGHTA and CDR2 is FQGTGA. Trimming took 6 bases from V and 2 from J; bases not matched to a gene: 9. This CDR3 comprises 16 residues. CDR3 loop: CASRSGTGGSTYEQYF. The CDR3 bases are TGTGCCAGCAGGTCCGGGACAGGGGGGTCCACCTACGAGCAGTACTTC.

The CDR3 here is CASSPRPGRENEQFF. CDR3 coding DNA: TGTGCCAGCAGCCCGCGCCCGGGGCGGGAAAATGAGCAGTTCTTC. This chain uses TRBV7-4 with TRBJ2-1; TRBD2 might be the D (6 bases). V was pared by 5 bases and J by 7 bases, with 18 bases between. The CDR3 has 15 residues. From germline, CDR1 is SGHVT and CDR2 SQSDAQ.

The rearrangement uses TRBV9 and TRBJ1-6; D remains unclear. The V end lost 0 bases, the J end lost 7 bases, and 5 bases lay between the germline ends. The CDR3 has 13 residues. Germline V gene sequence: CDR1 SGDLS, CDR2 YYNGEE. This CDR3 is CASSVVGNSPLHF. The CDR3, as DNA: TGTGCCAGCAGCGTAGTAGGAAATTCACCCCTCCACTTT.

The gene calls are TRBV20-1 and TRBJ2-5; D gene uncertain. The CDR3 consists of 11 residues. Trimming removed 3 bases from V and 5 bases from J, with 7 bases in between. Germline V gene lookup returns CDR1 DFQATT and CDR2 SNEGSKA (reference sequence). The CDR3 coding sequence is TGCAGTGCTAGCCGATGGGAGACCCAGTACTTC. It codes for CSASRWETQYF.

On this clonotype: A read error may explain this, as a much larger clone is one base away. The genes are TRBV6-5 and TRBJ1-1; perhaps TRBD1 as D (5 bases). Germline V gives CDR1 MNHEY, CDR2 SVGAGI. The CDR3 extends over 17 amino acids. The CDR3 loop reads CASSPGETTSGEAESFF. In DNA form, the CDR3 reads TGTGCCAGCAGTCCCGGGGAAACTACTTCGGGGGAGGCTGAATCTTTCTTT.

Regarding this clonotype: Just one base apart from a much larger clone, this may be a read error. V gene TRBV24-1 combines with J gene TRBJ2-1, with D possibly TRBD2 on 5 matching bases. CDR3 size: 15 residues. Germline CDR1 is KGHDR and CDR2 is SFDVKD. This chain's CDR3 is CASSEEADSYNEQLF. The CDR3 DNA sequence: TGTGCCAGCAGTGAAGAAGCGGATTCCTACAATGAGCAGCTCTTC.

This clonotype was seen at least ten times. The CDR3 DNA reads as TGTGCCAGCAGTTTATCGGGTGGTTCCTACGAGCAGTACTTC. Translating it yields CASSLSGGSYEQYF. The chain couples TRBV27 to TRBJ2-7; D ambiguous. Trimming cost V 0 bases and J 1 base, with 7 bases left between them. CDR1 is MNHEY and CDR2 is SMNVEV in the germline V gene (reference sequence). CDR3 length: 14 amino acids.

The chain couples TRBV7-2 to TRBJ2-1, with 7 bases identical to TRBD1. Germline V gene sequence: CDR1 SGHTA, CDR2 FQGNSA. Trimming removed 3 bases from V and 4 bases from J; junction bases left unmatched: 3. CDR3 length: 14 amino acids. The CDR3 DNA reads TGTGCCAGCAGCTTGGGGGACAGATACAATGAGCAGTTCTTC. It specifies CASSLGDRYNEQFF.

The rearrangement links TRBV25-1 to TRBJ1-5; tentative D call: TRBD1 (5 bases). The germline CDR1 and CDR2 sequences are MGHDK and SYGVNS. V lost 3 bases and J lost 0, with 12 bases in between. CDR3 size: 16 residues. CDR3 loop: CASSDGAVSSNQPQHF. The CDR3 nucleotides are TGTGCCAGCAGTGATGGGGCCGTTAGTAGCAATCAGCCCCAGCATTTT.

This clonotype came up many times. The chain joins TRBV4-1 to TRBJ2-7; D possibly corresponds to TRBD2 (6 bases). The CDR3 length is 16 residues. Per the germline V gene, CDR1 is MGHRA and CDR2 is YSYEKL. Trimming removed 3 bases at V and 1 base at J, with 16 bases between. The CDR3 region has the DNA TGCGCCAGCAGCCAGGCCGTTGGTAGCGGATCCTACGAGCAGTACTTC. Its protein product is CASSQAVGSGSYEQYF.

This clonotype was seen ten or more times. The chain combines TRBV6-2 or TRBV6-3 with TRBJ2-7; the D gene is possibly TRBD2 (6 bases). The V end lost 6 bases, the J end lost 3 bases, and 15 bases lay between the germline ends. This CDR3 region has 14 residues. Looked up from germline, CDR1 is MNHEY and CDR2 is SVGEGT. In nucleotides, the CDR3 is TGTGCCAGCAGCCAAGTGGGACTCCACTACGAGCAGTACTTC. Translating gives CASSQVGLHYEQYF.

This clonotype was detected once. The J gene is TRBJ2-7, the V gene TRBV29-1; 8 bases fit TRBD1. In germline, CDR1 is SQVTM, CDR2 ANQGSEA. The CDR3 is 16 residues long. Trimming at V came to 1 base and at J to 2 bases, leaving 10 bases not matched to a gene. The CDR3 DNA sequence: TGCAGCGTTGAAGGCCCTACAGGGGGTAGAACCTACGAGCAGTACTTC. It translates to CSVEGPTGGRTYEQYF.

The chain recombines TRBV20-1 with TRBJ2-7, with 9 positions matching TRBD2. The trim removed 2 bases at V and 5 bases at J, leaving 4 bases unmatched. Germline V gene lookup returns CDR1 DFQATT and CDR2 SNEGSKA (reference sequence). The CDR3 length is 13 residues. Here the CDR3 reads CSARKLAGNEQYF. CDR3 DNA sequence: TGCAGTGCTAGAAAACTAGCGGGCAACGAGCAGTACTTC.

The chain links TRBV6-1 to TRBJ1-2; D is uncertain. The CDR3 has 12 residues. The V gene lost 2 bases and the J gene lost 0 bases, with 1 base spanning the gap. CDR1 MNHNS and CDR2 SASEGT come from the germline V gene. The CDR3 DNA follows: TGTGCCAGCAGTGAACCTAACTATGGCTACACCTTC. Translation gives CASSEPNYGYTF.

The genes are TRBV24-1 and TRBJ1-2, with a possible D match to TRBD1 (6 bases). Trimming took off 1 base at V and 6 bases at J, with 8 bases between the two ends. Germline V CDR1 and CDR2: KGHDR, SFDVKD. The CDR3 sequence is 13 residues long. CDR3 DNA: TGTGCCACCAGTGATTTACAGGGTGATGGCTACACCTTC. Amino acid sequence: CATSDLQGDGYTF.

Note on this clonotype: A read error may explain this, as a much larger clone is one base away. This is likely a read error, given that the CDR3 carries no conserved phenylalanine or tryptophan at its end. The rearrangement links TRBV20-1 to TRBJ1-1; TRBD1 is a possible D gene (5 bases). Germline V gene sequence: CDR1 DFQATT, CDR2 SNEGSKA (reference sequence). V was trimmed by 3 bases and J by 3 bases, leaving 17 bases between them. This CDR3 has 15 residues. CDR3 nucleotides: TGCAGTGCTAGGGGTGTCGGGGCTGGGGACACTGAAGCTTTCCTT. It yields the protein CSARGVGAGDTEAFL.

This chain links TRBV7-8 with TRBJ1-5; a weak D match, TRBD1 (6 bases). The germline V gene encodes CDR1 SGHVS and CDR2 FQNEAQ. The V gene lost 5 bases and the J gene lost 5 bases, with 25 bases spanning the gap. The CDR3 is made up of 18 amino acids. CDR3 sequence (DNA): TGTGCCAGCAGCCCAGAGGGGGGAATTAATTCGGCGTATCAGCCCCAGCATTTT. This gives the protein CASSPEGGINSAYQPQHF.

This clonotype turned up a few times. The chain links TRBV18 to TRBJ2-1, with TRBD1 matching 10 bases. The germline gives CDR1 KGHSH, CDR2 LQKENI. J was trimmed by 7 bases and V by 0 bases; bases with no gene match: 6. This CDR3 spans 16 amino acids. The CDR3 here is CASSPPFWTGGNEQFF. CDR3 in DNA: TGTGCCAGCTCACCACCGTTTTGGACAGGGGGTAATGAGCAGTTCTTC.

J is TRBJ1-2 and V is TRBV19; no firm D call. This CDR3 has 14 residues. Trimming shortened V by 5 bases and J by 8 bases, and 18 bases separated the two germline ends. Germline values: CDR1 LNHDA, CDR2 SQIVND (reference sequence). The CDR3 region has the DNA TGTGCCAGTAGTTCCAGAGGCCGCGGTCGAGGCTACACCTTC. Encoded protein: CASSSRGRGRGYTF.

This sequence joins TRBV11-2 and TRBJ1-3; a weak D match, TRBD1 (6 bases). This CDR3 comprises 15 residues. Per germline, CDR1 SGHAT and CDR2 FQNNGV. The ends were cut back, 3 bases at V and 2 bases at J, with 11 bases in the middle. This CDR3 reads CASSLQGFAGNTIYF. The DNA for the CDR3 is TGTGCCAGCAGCTTGCAGGGGTTTGCTGGAAACACCATATATTTT.

This chain connects TRBV20-1 to TRBJ2-7, with a weak D call TRBD2 (6 bases). This CDR3 has 11 residues. Between the trimmed V and J ends, which lost 3 bases and 4 bases, there was a span of 7 bases. Germline CDR1 reads DFQATT; CDR2 reads SNEGSKA (reference sequence). The CDR3 DNA reads TGCAGTGCTAGTCGGGGGTACGAGCAGTACTTC. Amino acid sequence: CSASRGYEQYF.

This chain connects TRBV7-7 to TRBJ2-7, with 8 positions matching TRBD1. The V and J ends lost 5 bases and 3 bases, in that order; junction bases with no gene match: 6. Germline lookup yields CDR1 SSHAT and CDR2 FNYEAQ (reference sequence). The CDR3 sequence is 14 residues long. CDR3 sequence: CASSPGQAFYEQYF. The CDR3 coding sequence is TGTGCCAGCAGCCCGGGACAGGCTTTCTACGAGCAGTACTTC.

The rearrangement links TRBV2 to TRBJ2-3, with TRBD1 matching over 10 bases. This CDR3 region has 14 residues. Per the germline V gene, CDR1 is SNHLY and CDR2 is FYNNEI. With V trimmed by 7 bases and J by 4 bases, 5 bases remained unmatched. The CDR3 spells CASITDRGADTQYF. DNA of the CDR3: TGTGCCAGCATTACGGACAGGGGGGCAGATACGCAGTATTTT.

A remark on this clonotype: At one boundary the junction diverges from the germline segment, which might be a read error. This chain connects TRBV10-2 to TRBJ2-1; D not certain. There are 15 residues in the CDR3. Germline V gives CDR1 WSHSY, CDR2 SAAADI. CDR3 sequence (DNA): TGTGCCGGCAGCTTAGCAGAGAGCTCCTACAATGAGCAGTTCTTC. Encoded protein: CAGSLAESSYNEQFF.

With respect to this clonotype: At one boundary the junction diverges from the germline segment, which might be a read error. The chain links TRBV5-1 to TRBJ2-7; maybe TRBD1 (6 bases). Germline lookup yields CDR1 SGHRS and CDR2 YFSETQ. CDR3 length: 13 amino acids. CDR3 loop: CASSHGQTYEQYF. In DNA, the CDR3 is TGTGCCAGCAGCCACGGACAGACCTACGAGCAGTACTTC.